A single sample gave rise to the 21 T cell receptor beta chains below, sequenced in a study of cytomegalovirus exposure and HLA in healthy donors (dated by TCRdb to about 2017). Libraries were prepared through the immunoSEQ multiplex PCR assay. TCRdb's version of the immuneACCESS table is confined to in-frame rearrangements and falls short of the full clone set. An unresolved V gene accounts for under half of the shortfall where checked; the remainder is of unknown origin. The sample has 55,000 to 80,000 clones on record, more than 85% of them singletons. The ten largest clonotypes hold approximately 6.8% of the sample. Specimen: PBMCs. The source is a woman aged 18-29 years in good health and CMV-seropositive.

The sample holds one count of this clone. As DNA, the CDR3 is TGTGCCAGCAGTACCGCAGGGGGCTCTGGAAACACCATATATTTT. Translation gives CASSTAGGSGNTIYF. V and J are TRBV27 and TRBJ1-3; 7 bases fit TRBD1. This CDR3 region has 15 residues. Germline CDR1 reads MNHEY; CDR2 reads SMNVEV (reference sequence). V gave up 5 bases and J gave up 0 bases; unmatched junction bases: 4.

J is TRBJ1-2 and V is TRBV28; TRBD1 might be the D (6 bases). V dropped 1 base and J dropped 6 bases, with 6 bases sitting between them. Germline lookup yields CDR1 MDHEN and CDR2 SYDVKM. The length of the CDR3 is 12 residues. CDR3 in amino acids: CASSLYRDGYTF. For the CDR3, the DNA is TGTGCCAGCAGTTTATACAGGGATGGCTACACCTTC.

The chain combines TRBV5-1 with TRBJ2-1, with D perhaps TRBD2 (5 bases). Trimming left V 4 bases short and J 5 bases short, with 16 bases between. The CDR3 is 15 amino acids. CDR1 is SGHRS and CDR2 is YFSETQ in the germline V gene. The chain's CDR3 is CASSEDSLRDNEQFF. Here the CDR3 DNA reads TGCGCCAGCAGCGAGGACTCCCTTCGTGACAATGAGCAGTTCTTC.

CDR3 residues: CASSNRGRLGSGNTIYF. DNA for the CDR3: TGTGCCAGCAGTAACAGGGGCCGCCTAGGCTCTGGAAACACCATATATTTT. V gene TRBV27 combines with J gene TRBJ1-3; TRBD1 aligns across 7 bases. Trimming removed 5 bases from V and 0 bases from J; junction bases left unmatched: 10. CDR1 and CDR2 from the germline V gene are MNHEY and SMNVEV (reference sequence). The CDR3 is made up of 17 amino acids.

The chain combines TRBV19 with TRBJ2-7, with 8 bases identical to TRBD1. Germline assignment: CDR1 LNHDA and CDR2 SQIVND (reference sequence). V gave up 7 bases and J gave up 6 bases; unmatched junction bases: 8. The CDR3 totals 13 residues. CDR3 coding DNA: TGTGCCAGTACCCAACGACAGGGGAGCGAGCAGTACTTC. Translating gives CASTQRQGSEQYF.

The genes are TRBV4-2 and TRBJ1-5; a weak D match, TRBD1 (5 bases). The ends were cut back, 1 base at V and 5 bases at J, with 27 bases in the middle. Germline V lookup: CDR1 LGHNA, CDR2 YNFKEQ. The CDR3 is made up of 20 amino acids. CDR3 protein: CASSQVMWDRVQGPDQPQHF. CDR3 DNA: TGTGCCAGCAGCCAAGTTATGTGGGATCGGGTTCAGGGTCCTGATCAGCCCCAGCATTTT.

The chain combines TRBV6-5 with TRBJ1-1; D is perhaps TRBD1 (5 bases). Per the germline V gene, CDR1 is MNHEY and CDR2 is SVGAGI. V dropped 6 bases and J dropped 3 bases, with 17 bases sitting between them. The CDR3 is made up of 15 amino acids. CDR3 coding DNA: TGTGCCAGCAGCCCCCGGACACGACAGTACACTGAAGCTTTCTTT. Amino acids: CASSPRTRQYTEAFF.

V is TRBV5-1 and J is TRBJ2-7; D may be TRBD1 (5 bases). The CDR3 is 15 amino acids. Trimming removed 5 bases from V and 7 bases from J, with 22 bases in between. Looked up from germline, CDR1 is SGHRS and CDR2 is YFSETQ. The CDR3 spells CASRYQGGPLREQYF. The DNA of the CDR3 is TGCGCCAGCAGATACCAGGGTGGCCCACTTAGGGAGCAGTACTTC.

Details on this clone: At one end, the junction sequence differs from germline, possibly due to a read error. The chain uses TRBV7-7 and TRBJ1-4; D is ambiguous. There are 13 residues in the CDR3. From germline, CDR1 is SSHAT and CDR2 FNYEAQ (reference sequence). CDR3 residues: CASSLGENEKLFF. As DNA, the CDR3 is TGTGCTAGCAGCTTAGGCGAAAATGAAAAACTGTTTTTT.

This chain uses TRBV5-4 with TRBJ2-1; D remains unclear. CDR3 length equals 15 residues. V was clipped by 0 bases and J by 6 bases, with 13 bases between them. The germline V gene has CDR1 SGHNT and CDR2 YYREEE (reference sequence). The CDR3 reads CASSLGSLSGNEQFF. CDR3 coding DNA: TGTGCCAGCAGCTTGGGCAGCCTGTCGGGCAATGAGCAGTTCTTC.

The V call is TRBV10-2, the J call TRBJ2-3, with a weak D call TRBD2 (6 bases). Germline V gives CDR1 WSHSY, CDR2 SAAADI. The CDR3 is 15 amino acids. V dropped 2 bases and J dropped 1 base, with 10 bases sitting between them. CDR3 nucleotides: TGCGCCAGCAGTGAGCTGCGGGGAGGCACAGATACGCAGTATTTT. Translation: CASSELRGGTDTQYF.

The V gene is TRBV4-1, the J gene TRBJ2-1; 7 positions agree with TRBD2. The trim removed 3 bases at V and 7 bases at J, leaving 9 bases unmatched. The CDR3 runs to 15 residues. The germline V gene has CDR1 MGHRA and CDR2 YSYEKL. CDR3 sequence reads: CASSQNWGGTNEQFF. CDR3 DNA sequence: TGCGCCAGCAGCCAGAACTGGGGAGGGACTAATGAGCAGTTCTTC.

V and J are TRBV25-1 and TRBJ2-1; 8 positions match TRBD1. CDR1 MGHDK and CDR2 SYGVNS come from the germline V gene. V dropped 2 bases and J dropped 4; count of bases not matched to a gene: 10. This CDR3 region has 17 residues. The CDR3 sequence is CASSEPRAGGAYNEQFF. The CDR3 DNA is TGTGCCAGCAGTGAACCACGGGCAGGGGGCGCGTACAATGAGCAGTTCTTC.

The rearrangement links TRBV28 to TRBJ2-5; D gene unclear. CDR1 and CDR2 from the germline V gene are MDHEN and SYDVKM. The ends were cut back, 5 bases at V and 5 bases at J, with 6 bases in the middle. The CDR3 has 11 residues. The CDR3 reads CASSPRETQYF. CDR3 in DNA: TGTGCCAGCAGTCCCAGGGAGACCCAGTACTTC. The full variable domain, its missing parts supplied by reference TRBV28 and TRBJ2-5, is DVKVTQSSRYLVKRTGEKVFLECVQDMDHENMFWYRQDPGLGLRLIYFSYDVKMKEKGDIPEGYSVSREKKERFSLILESASTNQTSMYLCASSPRETQYFGPGTRLLVL.

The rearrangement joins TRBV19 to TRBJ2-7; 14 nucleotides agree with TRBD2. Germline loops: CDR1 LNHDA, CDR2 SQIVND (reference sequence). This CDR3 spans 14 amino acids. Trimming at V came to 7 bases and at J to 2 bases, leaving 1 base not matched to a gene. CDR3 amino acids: CASKTSGRAYEQYF. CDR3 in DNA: TGTGCCAGTAAGACTAGCGGGAGGGCCTACGAGCAGTACTTC.

CDR3 bases: TGTGCCACCAGCAGACCTCCAGGGGGCAATCAGCCCCAGCATTTT. It specifies CATSRPPGGNQPQHF. The chain couples TRBV15 to TRBJ1-5; D is possibly TRBD1 (6 bases). Trimming pared 2 bases from V and 2 bases from J, leaving 10 bases between. The CDR3 length is 15 residues. The V gene's germline CDR1 is LNHNV and CDR2 YYDKDF (reference sequence).

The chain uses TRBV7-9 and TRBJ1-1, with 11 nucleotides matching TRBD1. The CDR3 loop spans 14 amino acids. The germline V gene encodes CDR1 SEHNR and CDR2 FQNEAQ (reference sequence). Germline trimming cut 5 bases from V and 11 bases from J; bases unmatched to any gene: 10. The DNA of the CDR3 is TGTGCCAGCAGCCTTTCTACCGGGACAGGGGGGGCTTTCTTT. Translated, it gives CASSLSTGTGGAFF.

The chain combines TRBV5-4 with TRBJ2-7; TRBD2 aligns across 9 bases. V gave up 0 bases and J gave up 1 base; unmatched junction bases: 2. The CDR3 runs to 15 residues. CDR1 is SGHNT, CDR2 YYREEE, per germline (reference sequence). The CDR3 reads CASSLGLAASYEQYF. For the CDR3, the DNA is TGTGCCAGCAGCTTGGGACTAGCGGCATCCTACGAGCAGTACTTC.

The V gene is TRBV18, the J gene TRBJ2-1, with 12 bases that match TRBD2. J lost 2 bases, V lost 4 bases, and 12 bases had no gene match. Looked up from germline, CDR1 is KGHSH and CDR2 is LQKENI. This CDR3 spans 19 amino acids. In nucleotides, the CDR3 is TGTGCCAGCTCACAGGCGTGGCTAGCGGGAGGGTTTGCCTACAATGAGCAGTTCTTC. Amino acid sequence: CASSQAWLAGGFAYNEQFF.

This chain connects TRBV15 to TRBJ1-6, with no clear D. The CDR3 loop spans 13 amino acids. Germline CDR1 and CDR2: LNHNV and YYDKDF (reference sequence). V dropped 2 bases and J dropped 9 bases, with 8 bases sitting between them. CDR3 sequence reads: CATSRLTVSPLHF. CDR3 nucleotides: TGTGCCACCAGCAGACTCACAGTTTCACCCCTCCACTTT.

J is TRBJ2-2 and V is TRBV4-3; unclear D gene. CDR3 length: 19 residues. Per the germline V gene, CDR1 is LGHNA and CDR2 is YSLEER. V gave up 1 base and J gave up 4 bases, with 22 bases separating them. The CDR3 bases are TGCGCCAGCAGCCAAGCAAGCTCCTCCAGGCGCCCCCTCACCGGGGAGCTGTTTTTT. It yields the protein CASSQASSSRRPLTGELFF.